The T cell receptor beta chain under discussion was sequenced for a study of shared clonotypes between healthy human individuals. Study-level points and caveats: The sampled material consisted only of blood, and tissue repertoires are likely to differ.

V was clipped by 2 bases and J by 0 bases; unmatched bases: 3. CDR1 and CDR2 (germline): SEHNR, FQNEAQ (reference sequence). CDR3 length: 15 residues. TCRdb's copy holds only in-frame clones and misses some; the assay was immunoSEQ multiplex PCR. The data contain a few million clones, approximately 95% of them singletons. In the case of this clone: Its target is not known.

The chain uses TRBV7-9 and TRBJ1-1; 7 nucleotides agree with TRBD1. The origin of this receptor is a man aged 18 to 30 in good health. Sequenced input: naive CD4+ T cells sorted from blood. The subset was: CD45RA+ positively selected. CDR3 nucleotide sequence: TGTGCCAGCAGCTTACAGGGACAGCTGAACACTGAAGCTTTCTTT. Translation gives CASSLQGQLNTEAFF. The whole variable domain, remainder taken from reference TRBV7-9 and TRBJ1-1, is DTGVSQNPRHKITKRGQNVTFRCDPISEHNRLYWYRQTLGQGPEFLTYFQNEAQLEKSRLLSDRFSAERPKGSFSTLEIQRTEQGDSAMYLCASSLQGQLNTEAFFGQGTRLTVV.